Following are 9 T cell receptor beta chains from one sample sequenced in a study of blood T cell repertoires in COVID-19. Sequencing was performed with immunoSEQ multiplex PCR; in TCRdb, only in-frame clones are kept and a portion is missing. The table lists fewer than 250,000 clones, roughly 85% of them singletons. The sample taken for sequencing was PBMCs or T cells enriched from blood (not recorded which). Receptors were obtained from a woman in her thirties or forties who had been exposed to COVID-19.

This clone was counted a few times. The CDR3: CASSQSAGKGTQYF. The CDR3 DNA sequence: TGTGCCAGCAGCCAAAGCGCAGGGAAAGGTACGCAGTATTTT. This chain links TRBV3-1 (or the pseudogene TRBV3-2) with TRBJ2-3; weak D call: TRBD1 (5 bases). The CDR3 contains 14 residues. Germline CDR1 is LGHDT and CDR2 is YNNKEL (reference sequence). The ends were cut back, 2 bases at V and 8 bases at J, with 14 bases in the middle.

A few counts support this clone. V gene TRBV28 combines with J gene TRBJ1-5; 8 positions match TRBD1. From germline, CDR1 is MDHEN and CDR2 SYDVKM. The CDR3 is 15 residues long. V shed 6 bases, J shed 2 bases, and the junction held 6 bases outside the gene matches. This chain's CDR3 is CASSRQGIGNQPQHF. The DNA for the CDR3 is TGTGCCAGCAGCAGACAGGGGATCGGCAATCAGCCCCAGCATTTT.

This clone was found a few times. V usage is TRBV5-1 and J usage is TRBJ1-2; D may be TRBD1 (6 bases). This CDR3 has 14 amino acids. Germline CDR1 is SGHRS and CDR2 is YFSETQ. Trimming took off 0 bases at V and 5 bases at J, with 11 bases between the two ends. DNA for the CDR3: TGCGCCAGCAGCTTGGGGGGCAGGGGATATGGCTACACCTTC. Translated, it gives CASSLGGRGYGYTF. The entire variable domain, with the rest obtained from reference TRBV5-1 and TRBJ1-2, is as follows: KAGVTQTPRYLIKTRGQQVTLSCSPISGHRSVSWYQQTPGQGLQFLFEYFSETQRNKGNFPGRFSGRQFSNSRSEMNVSTLELGDSALYLCASSLGGRGYGYTFGSGTRLTVV.

The rearrangement uses TRBV7-2 and TRBJ1-2; 7 bases line up with TRBD1. The CDR3 covers 15 residues. Per germline, CDR1 SGHTA and CDR2 FQGNSA. V lost 0 bases, J lost 2 bases, and 3 bases stayed unmatched. CDR3 nucleotide sequence: TGTGCCAGCAGCTTAGCCCTGACAGGGAACTATGGCTACACCTTC. Translating it yields CASSLALTGNYGYTF.

V usage is TRBV18 and J usage is TRBJ1-4; no firm D call. V dropped 4 bases and J dropped 0 bases, with 6 bases sitting between them. Germline V lookup: CDR1 KGHSH, CDR2 LQKENI. CDR3 length equals 14 residues. CDR3 in DNA: TGTGCCAGCTCACTACAGTCAACTAATGAAAAACTGTTTTTT. It is translated as CASSLQSTNEKLFF.

The chain combines TRBV3-1 (or the pseudogene TRBV3-2) with TRBJ1-1; 8 nucleotides match TRBD1. Per germline, CDR1 LGHDT and CDR2 YNNKEL (reference sequence). CDR3 length equals 15 residues. The V segment lost 4 bases and the J segment 1 base; nucleotides outside the gene matches: 5. The CDR3 DNA follows: TGTGCCAGCAGCCTAACCGGGACAGGGAACACTGAAGCTTTCTTT. The encoded protein is CASSLTGTGNTEAFF.

The V gene is TRBV2, the J gene TRBJ2-1, with 10 bases lining up with TRBD1. The CDR3 loop spans 14 amino acids. The germline CDR1 and CDR2 sequences are SNHLY and FYNNEI. The ends lost 6 bases at V and 3 bases at J; junction bases unmatched: 2. The CDR3 loop reads CASRDRGLYNEQFF. CDR3 in DNA: TGTGCCAGCAGAGACAGGGGGCTCTACAATGAGCAGTTCTTC.

The J gene is TRBJ1-1, the V gene TRBV12-3 or TRBV12-4; D call uncertain. This CDR3 comprises 13 residues. V lost 1 base to trimming and J lost 7 bases, with 10 bases between them. CDR3 nucleotide sequence: TGTGCCAGCAGTTTAGTTACAGAATTTGAAGCTTTCTTT. The encoded protein is CASSLVTEFEAFF.

The V and J genes are TRBV7-2 and TRBJ2-7; 9 bases match TRBD2. CDR1 is SGHTA, CDR2 FQGNSA, per germline. The CDR3 extends over 14 amino acids. Trimming cost V 6 bases and J 3 bases; bases outside gene matches: 6. CDR3 sequence: CASRASGGLYEQYF. CDR3 in DNA: TGTGCCAGCAGGGCCAGCGGGGGGCTCTACGAGCAGTACTTC.